Included here is one T cell receptor beta chain sequence, with context. The CDR3 runs 18 residues. Trimming stripped 4 bases from V and 0 bases from J, with 18 bases between. The germline CDR1 and CDR2 sequences are MDHEN and SYDVKM. The data were obtained in a study of blood T cell repertoires in COVID-19. Study information: Samples came from the United States, Italy and Spain, spanning acute and convalescent COVID-19. From T cells, B-cell-depleted T cells, or PBMCs came the material, which was cDNA or gDNA.

Data came from immunoSEQ multiplex PCR; TCRdb stores just in-frame clones and leaves some out. This table holds 380,000 or so clones, roughly 90% found once. This chain connects TRBV28 to TRBJ1-4; D possibly corresponds to TRBD1 (6 bases). The clonotype originates from a man aged 35 to 55 with acute or convalescent COVID-19. Sample: peripheral blood. The CDR3 DNA is TGTGCCAGCAGTTCTTACGCAGCAGGGGCCCCAACTAATGAAAAACTGTTTTTT. It encodes CASSSYAAGAPTNEKLFF. Together with reference TRBV28 and TRBJ1-4, the CDR3 gives the full variable domain: DVKVTQSSRYLVKRTGEKVFLECVQDMDHENMFWYRQDPGLGLRLIYFSYDVKMKEKGDIPEGYSVSREKKERFSLILESASTNQTSMYLCASSSYAAGAPTNEKLFFGSGTQLSVL.